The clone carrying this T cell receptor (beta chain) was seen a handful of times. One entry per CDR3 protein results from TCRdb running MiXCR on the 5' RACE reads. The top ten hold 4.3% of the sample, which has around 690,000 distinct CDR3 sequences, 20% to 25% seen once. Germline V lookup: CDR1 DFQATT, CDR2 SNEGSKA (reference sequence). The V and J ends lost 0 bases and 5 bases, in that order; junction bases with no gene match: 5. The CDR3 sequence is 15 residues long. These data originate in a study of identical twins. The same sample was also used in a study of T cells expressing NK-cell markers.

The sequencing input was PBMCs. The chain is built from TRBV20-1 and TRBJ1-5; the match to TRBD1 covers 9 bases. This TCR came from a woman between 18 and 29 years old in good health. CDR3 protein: CSARDRNRGHQPQHF. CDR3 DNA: TGCAGTGCTAGAGATCGGAACAGGGGGCATCAGCCCCAGCATTTT.